This T cell receptor (beta chain) came from a study of CD8 T cells in ankylosing spondylitis. Study observations and caveats: Researchers reportedly found disease-linked clones significantly enriched in matched ankylosing spondylitis synovial fluid. Past studies reported some motif variants in reactive arthritis synovial fluid and blood. With a CD8+ phenotype, disease-linked clones were relatively rare in peripheral blood.

TCRdb re-derived calls from the 5' RACE reads in MiXCR, one entry per CDR3 protein. The repertoire has around 330,000 distinct CDR3 sequences, more than 9% of them found once; the top ten carry about 10%. CDR1 is MDHEN and CDR2 is SYDVKM in the germline V gene. Between the trimmed V and J ends, which lost 4 bases and 2 bases, there was a span of 6 bases. This CDR3 comprises 14 residues. Ten or more counts support this clonotype. The antigen is not known. Sequencing input: blood, either unsorted or a sorted T cell fraction (not recorded which). The origin of this receptor is a female donor with ankylosing spondylitis or in good health (not recorded which). The V gene is TRBV28, the J gene TRBJ2-6; D remains unclear. CDR3 sequence reads: CASSSVAGANVLTF. CDR3 bases: TGTGCCAGCAGTTCCGTGGCTGGGGCCAACGTCCTGACTTTC. Together with reference TRBV28 and TRBJ2-6, the CDR3 gives the full variable domain: DVKVTQSSRYLVKRTGEKVFLECVQDMDHENMFWYRQDPGLGLRLIYFSYDVKMKEKGDIPEGYSVSREKKERFSLILESASTNQTSMYLCASSSVAGANVLTFGAGSRLTVL.